This T cell receptor beta chain appears in the sequencing data of a study of T cell responses to AZD1222 COVID-19 vaccine. Study-wide results and caveats: Baseline serostatus was positive in only a handful of AZD1222 recipients. Of spike-specific TCRs, nearly half reportedly target regions left unmutated in variants. Spike-spanning, vaccine-associated CD4 TCRs were dominant at 160-218 and 743-854. Donors, mostly white British, included more females; clonal diversity was possibly underestimated.

As to this clone: Its specificity is not known.

Measured with immunoSEQ multiplex PCR; TCRdb has only the in-frame clones, and not every one. The repertoire includes roughly 100,000 clones, roughly nine tenths of them detected once, and 45% to 55% sits in the top ten. The ends lost 8 bases at V and 6 bases at J; junction bases unmatched: 8. Germline V gene sequence: CDR1 SNHLY, CDR2 FYNNEI. The CDR3 consists of 15 residues. The clonotype comes from an adult in good health. Sequenced here: peripheral blood, sampled on day 0 of AZD1222 vaccination. The V gene is TRBV2, the J gene TRBJ2-2; 11 bases align to TRBD2. The CDR3 here is CASSTGLAGSGELFF. CDR3 bases: TGTGCCAGCTCCACCGGACTAGCGGGTTCCGGGGAGCTGTTTTTT.